This T cell receptor (beta chain) was sequenced in a study of blood T cell repertoires in COVID-19. At the level of the study: Collection of acute and convalescent COVID-19 samples took place in the United States, Italy and Spain. The cDNA or gDNA used as material had been derived from T cells, B-cell-depleted T cells, or PBMCs.

Authors' processing steps: Counts of nucleated cells, estimated from reference gene primer amplification, were obtained. Here immunoSEQ multiplex PCR was the method, and the copy in TCRdb shows in-frame clones only, minus some. The DNA was the basis for D and trimming; V, J and clone size are from that table. The data contain about 380,000 clones, more than 75% of them seen just once; the ten biggest clones take up about 1%. This TCR was recovered from a human donor with acute or convalescent COVID-19. The donor label of this sample is uncertain. Sequencing was carried out using peripheral blood.

Here the CDR3 reads CATSDPDRGVRYF. The CDR3 nucleotides read TGTGCCACCAGTGACCCAGACAGGGGGGTAAGATATTTT. The gene calls are TRBV24-1 and TRBJ2-3, with TRBD1 identical over 9 bases. J was trimmed by 15 bases and V by 4 bases; bases with no gene match: 10. This CDR3 is built from 13 residues. Per the germline V gene, CDR1 is KGHDR and CDR2 is SFDVKD.